These 7 T cell receptor beta chains originate from one sample sequenced in a study of blood T cell repertoires in COVID-19. Repertoires were generated with immunoSEQ multiplex PCR, while TCRdb's copy carries only in-frame clones and drops some. The table has just over 350,000 clones, less than 90% seen once; the top ten hold about 3%. The sequencing sample was made of PBMCs or T cells enriched from blood (not recorded which). These receptors were collected from a woman aged 30 to 39 who had recovered from COVID-19.

The chain carries TRBV18 and TRBJ2-1; D is unresolved. The CDR3 spans 17 residues. Deletions cut 0 bases from V and 0 bases from J, with 12 bases between. Per germline, CDR1 KGHSH and CDR2 LQKENI. DNA for the CDR3: TGTGCCAGCTCACCACCCTTAAGCGAGAGCTCCTACAATGAGCAGTTCTTC. It specifies CASSPPLSESSYNEQFF.

The chain joins TRBV28 to TRBJ2-2, with D possibly being TRBD1 (5 bases). Trimming cost V 3 bases and J 1 base, with 9 bases left between them. CDR1 and CDR2 from the germline V gene are MDHEN and SYDVKM. CDR3 length: 15 residues. The CDR3 bases are TGTGCCAGCAGTTTGTCCAGGGTGAACACCGGGGAGCTGTTTTTT. It is translated as CASSLSRVNTGELFF.

The gene calls are TRBV19 and TRBJ2-3; TRBD2 aligns across 7 bases. This CDR3 spans 14 amino acids. Germline V gene sequence: CDR1 LNHDA, CDR2 SQIVND (reference sequence). V trimming: 3 bases; J trimming: 3 bases; junction bases outside the gene matches: 3. As DNA, the CDR3 is TGTGCCAGTAGTATCCTAGCGGAAACAGATACGCAGTATTTT. Translation gives CASSILAETDTQYF.

This clone was picked up a small number of times. The V call is TRBV7-9, the J call TRBJ2-3; D unclear. CDR1 is SEHNR, CDR2 FQNEAQ, per germline (reference sequence). The length of the CDR3 is 12 residues. The V and J ends lost 6 bases and 6 bases respectively, with 10 bases between them. CDR3 nucleotides: TGTGCCAGCAGTCACCCGGTTGATACGCAGTATTTT. Residues: CASSHPVDTQYF.

Only one count was recorded for this clone. The chain combines TRBV7-6 with TRBJ2-1; 11 bases are shared with TRBD2. Germline-derived CDR1 and CDR2 are SGHVS and FNYEAQ. The J segment lost 2 bases and the V segment lost 4 bases, leaving 7 bases of the junction unmatched. The CDR3 totals 17 residues. CDR3 nucleotide sequence: TGTGCCAGCAGCTCCCCCGGGACTAGCGGACCCTACAATGAGCAGTTCTTC. This gives the protein CASSSPGTSGPYNEQFF. Full variable domain (outside the CDR3, taken from reference TRBV7-6 and TRBJ2-1): GAGVSQSPRYKVTKRGQDVALRCDPISGHVSLYWYRQALGQGPEFLTYFNYEAQQDKSGLPNDRFSAERPEGSISTLTIQRTEQRDSAMYRCASSSPGTSGPYNEQFFGPGTRLTVL.

The chain links TRBV7-6 to TRBJ2-3; tentative D call: TRBD1 (6 bases). Germline lookup yields CDR1 SGHVS and CDR2 FNYEAQ. The ends were cut back, 2 bases at V and 5 bases at J, with 14 bases in the middle. CDR3 length equals 15 residues. CDR3 residues: CASSLMDRDGDTQYF. The CDR3 region has the DNA TGTGCCAGCAGCTTAATGGACAGAGATGGAGATACGCAGTATTTT.

This sequence joins TRBV7-9 and TRBJ2-1; 9 nucleotides agree with TRBD2. This CDR3 contains 16 residues. V lost 1 base to trimming and J lost 6 bases; unmatched junction nucleotides: 7. The germline CDR1 and CDR2 sequences are SEHNR and FQNEAQ (reference sequence). The DNA for the CDR3 is TGTGCCAGCAGCTTAGTCGGCGGGAGGGCAGGCAATGAGCAGTTCTTC. It encodes CASSLVGGRAGNEQFF.